These T cell receptor beta chains were read from a single sample in a study of identical twins. TCRdb redid the calling of the 5' RACE reads with MiXCR, one entry per CDR3 protein. The repertoire holds 600,000 to 800,000 distinct CDR3 sequences, with about 20% as singletons. The same sample was also used in a study of T cells expressing NK-cell markers.

The sample consisted of PBMCs. The receptors shown here come from a young woman in good health. The CDR3 runs from the conserved cysteine through the conserved F or W. D genes are given only for firm matches.

v_call,d_call,cdr3_length,j_call,cdr3_aa
TRBV7-9,NA,13,TRBJ2-7,CASSFRPDYEQYF
TRBV10-3,NA,15,TRBJ1-5,CATRARAESNQPQHF
TRBV5-6,TRBD2,16,TRBJ2-7,CASSLPGTSGGAHQYF
TRBV10-1,TRBD2,13,TRBJ2-1,CASRAGPSREMFF
TRBV12-3/TRBV12-4,NA,13,TRBJ1-6,CASSSVGDSPLHF
TRBV11-2,NA,18,TRBJ2-3,CASSLVFRAGRGADTQYF
TRBV15,NA,12,TRBJ2-1,CATSSGPPEQFF
TRBV6-5,TRBD2,17,TRBJ2-1,CASSYSPGTSGHNEQFF
TRBV6-5,NA,14,TRBJ1-1,CASSHLGGNTEAFF
TRBV5-1,TRBD1,16,TRBJ2-1,CASSLFGTGGHNEQFF
TRBV15,NA,15,TRBJ2-7,CATSAPTVSSYEQYF
TRBV7-2,TRBD2,17,TRBJ2-7,CASRDGTSGRAVHEQYF
TRBV10-3,TRBD1,13,TRBJ2-5,CATLDRAVETQYF
TRBV29-1,NA,14,TRBJ1-2,CSVAAGESNYGYTF
TRBV6-1,TRBD2,13,TRBJ2-7,CASSEREGYEQYF
TRBV9,NA,12,TRBJ2-2,CASSVVPGELFF
TRBV9,TRBD1,15,TRBJ1-6,CASSDNDREDSPLHF
TRBV12-3/TRBV12-4,TRBD2,15,TRBJ2-1,CASSLSGRGGNEQFF